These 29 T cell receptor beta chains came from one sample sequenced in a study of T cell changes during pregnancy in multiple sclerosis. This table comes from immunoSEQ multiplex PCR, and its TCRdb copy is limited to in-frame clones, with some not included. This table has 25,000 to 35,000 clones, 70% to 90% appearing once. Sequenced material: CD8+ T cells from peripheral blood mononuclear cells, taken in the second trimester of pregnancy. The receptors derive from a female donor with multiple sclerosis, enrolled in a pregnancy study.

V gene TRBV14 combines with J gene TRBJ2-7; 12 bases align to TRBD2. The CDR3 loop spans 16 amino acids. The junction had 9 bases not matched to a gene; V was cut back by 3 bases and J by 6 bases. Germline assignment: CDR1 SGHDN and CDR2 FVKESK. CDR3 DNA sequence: TGTGCCAGCAGCCACCCCCTAGCGGGGGGGCGGCTCGAGCAGTACTTC. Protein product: CASSHPLAGGRLEQYF.

The CDR3 spells CANRLAGAEQYF. The CDR3 DNA reads as TGTGCCAACAGACTAGCGGGAGCCGAGCAGTACTTC. The rearrangement uses TRBV6-9 and TRBJ2-7; TRBD2 matches at 12 bases. The germline V gene has CDR1 MNHGY and CDR2 SVAAGI. The J segment lost 6 bases and the V segment lost 10 bases, leaving 4 bases of the junction unmatched. This CDR3 comprises 12 residues.

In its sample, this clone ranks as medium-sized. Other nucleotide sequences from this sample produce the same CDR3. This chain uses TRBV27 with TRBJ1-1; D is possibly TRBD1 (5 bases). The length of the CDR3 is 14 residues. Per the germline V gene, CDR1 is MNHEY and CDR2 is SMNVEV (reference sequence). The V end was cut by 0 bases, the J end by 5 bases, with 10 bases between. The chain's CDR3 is CASSLSRGGTEAFF. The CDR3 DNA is TGTGCCAGCAGTTTATCAAGGGGAGGAACTGAAGCTTTCTTT.

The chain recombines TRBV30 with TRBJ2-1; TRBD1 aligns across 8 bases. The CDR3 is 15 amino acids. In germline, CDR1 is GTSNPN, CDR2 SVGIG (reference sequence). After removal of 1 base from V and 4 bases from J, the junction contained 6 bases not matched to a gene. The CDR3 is CAWSGDRGGYNEQFF. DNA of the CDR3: TGTGCCTGGAGTGGAGACAGGGGTGGGTACAATGAGCAGTTCTTC.

CDR3 sequence: CASSPLDTSSYNEQFF. The CDR3 region has the DNA TGTGCCAGCAGCCCCCTGGACACGAGCTCCTACAATGAGCAGTTCTTC. This chain connects TRBV11-1 to TRBJ2-1; possibly TRBD1 for D (5 bases). The V end was cut by 5 bases, the J end by 0 bases, with 14 bases between. Germline V lookup: CDR1 SGHAT, CDR2 FQDESV (reference sequence). The length of the CDR3 is 16 residues. Together with reference TRBV11-1 and TRBJ2-1, the CDR3 gives the full variable domain: EAEVAQSPRYKITEKSQAVAFWCDPISGHATLYWYRQILGQGPELLVQFQDESVVDDSQLPKDRFSAERLKGVDSTLKIQPAELGDSAMYLCASSPLDTSSYNEQFFGPGTRLTVL.

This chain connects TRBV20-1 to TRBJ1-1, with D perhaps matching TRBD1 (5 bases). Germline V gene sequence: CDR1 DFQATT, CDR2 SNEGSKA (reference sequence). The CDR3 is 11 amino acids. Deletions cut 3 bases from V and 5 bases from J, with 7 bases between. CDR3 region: CSASGGTEAFF. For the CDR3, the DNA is TGCAGTGCTAGCGGGGGTACTGAAGCTTTCTTT.

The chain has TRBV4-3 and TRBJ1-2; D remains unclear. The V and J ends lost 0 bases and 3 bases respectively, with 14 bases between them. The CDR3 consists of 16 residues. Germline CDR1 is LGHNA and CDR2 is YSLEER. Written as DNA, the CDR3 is TGCGCCAGCAGCCAAGATCGGGTGCAGACGGACTATGGCTACACCTTC. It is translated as CASSQDRVQTDYGYTF.

The CDR3 DNA is TGTGCCAGCAGCGTACTAGCGGGGGGTTACAATGAGCAGTTCTTC. Amino acids: CASSVLAGGYNEQFF. The chain couples TRBV11-3 to TRBJ2-1, with 12 bases that match TRBD2. This CDR3 region has 15 residues. Germline V gives CDR1 SGHNT, CDR2 YENEEA. J gave up 4 bases and V 5 bases, and 3 bases lay outside the gene matches.

This chain's CDR3 is CASSHGHDAFF. For the CDR3, the DNA is TGTGCCAGCAGCCACGGACATGACGCTTTCTTT. This chain uses TRBV14 with TRBJ1-1, with D possibly being TRBD1 (5 bases). Germline V gene data show CDR1 as SGHDN and CDR2 as FVKESK. Trimming removed 3 bases at V and 11 bases at J, with 10 bases between. The CDR3 contains 11 residues.

CDR3 in DNA: TGTGCCAGCAGTTTCGGGACAGGCGACTATGGCTACACCTTC. Encoded protein: CASSFGTGDYGYTF. This sequence joins TRBV28 and TRBJ1-2, with TRBD1 matching 8 bases. CDR3 size: 14 residues. Germline V CDR1 and CDR2: MDHEN, SYDVKM. J gave up 3 bases and V 3 bases, and 3 bases lay outside the gene matches.

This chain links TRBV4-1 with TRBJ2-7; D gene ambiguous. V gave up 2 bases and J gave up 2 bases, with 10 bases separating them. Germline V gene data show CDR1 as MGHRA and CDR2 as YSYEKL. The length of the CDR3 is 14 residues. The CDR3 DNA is TGCGCCAGCAGCCAATCGGCACAGACCTACGAGCAGTACTTC. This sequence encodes CASSQSAQTYEQYF.

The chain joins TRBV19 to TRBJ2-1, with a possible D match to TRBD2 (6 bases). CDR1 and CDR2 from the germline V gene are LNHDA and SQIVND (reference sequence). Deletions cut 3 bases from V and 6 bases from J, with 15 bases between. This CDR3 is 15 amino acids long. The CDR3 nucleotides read TGTGCCAGTAGTATTCTGACTAGAGACATCAATGAGCAGTTCTTC. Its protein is CASSILTRDINEQFF.

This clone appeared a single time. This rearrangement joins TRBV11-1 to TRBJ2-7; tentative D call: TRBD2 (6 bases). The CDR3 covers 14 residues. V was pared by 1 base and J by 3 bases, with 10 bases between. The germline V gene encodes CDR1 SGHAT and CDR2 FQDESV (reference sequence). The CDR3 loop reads CASSLVGGHYEQYF. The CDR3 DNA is TGTGCCAGCAGCTTAGTGGGGGGTCACTACGAGCAGTACTTC.

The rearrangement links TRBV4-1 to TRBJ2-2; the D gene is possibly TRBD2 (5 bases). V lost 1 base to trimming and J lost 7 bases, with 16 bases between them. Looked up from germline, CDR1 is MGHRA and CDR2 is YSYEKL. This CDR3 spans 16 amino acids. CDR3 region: CASSQAERGSGGELFF. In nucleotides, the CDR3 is TGCGCCAGCAGCCAAGCTGAGCGCGGGTCGGGCGGGGAGCTGTTTTTT.

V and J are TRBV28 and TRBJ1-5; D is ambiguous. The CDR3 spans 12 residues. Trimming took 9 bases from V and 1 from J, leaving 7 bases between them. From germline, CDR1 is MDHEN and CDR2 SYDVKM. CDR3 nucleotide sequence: TGTGCCAGTTGCAGGAGCAATCAGCCCCAGCATTTT. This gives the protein CASCRSNQPQHF.

Here the CDR3 DNA reads TGCGCCAGCAGCCAAGAGCGAGGGTTGGGCTACGAGCAGTACTTC. Its protein product is CASSQERGLGYEQYF. The chain couples TRBV4-3 to TRBJ2-7; D may be TRBD2 (5 bases). In germline, CDR1 is LGHNA, CDR2 YSLEER. Trimming stripped 0 bases from V and 3 bases from J, with 12 bases between. The CDR3 sequence is 15 residues long.

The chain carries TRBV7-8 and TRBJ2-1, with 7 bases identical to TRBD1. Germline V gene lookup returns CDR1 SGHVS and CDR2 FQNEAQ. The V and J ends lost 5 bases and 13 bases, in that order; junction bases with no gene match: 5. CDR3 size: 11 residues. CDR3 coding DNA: TGTGCCAGCAGCCTAAACAGGGGACAGTTCTTC. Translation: CASSLNRGQFF.

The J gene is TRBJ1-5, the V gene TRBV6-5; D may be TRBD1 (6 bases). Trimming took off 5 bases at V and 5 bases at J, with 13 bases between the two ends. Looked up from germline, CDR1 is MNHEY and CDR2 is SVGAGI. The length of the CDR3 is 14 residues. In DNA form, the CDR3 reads TGTGCCAGCAGTCAGTTACAGGGCGATCAGCCCCAGCATTTT. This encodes CASSQLQGDQPQHF.

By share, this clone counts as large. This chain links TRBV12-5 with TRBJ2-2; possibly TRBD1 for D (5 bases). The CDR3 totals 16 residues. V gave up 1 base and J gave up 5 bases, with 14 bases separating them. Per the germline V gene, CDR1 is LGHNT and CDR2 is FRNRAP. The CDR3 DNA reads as TGTGCTAGTGGTTTGGAACCCAGGGCTTTGACCGGGGAGCTGTTTTTT. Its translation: CASGLEPRALTGELFF.

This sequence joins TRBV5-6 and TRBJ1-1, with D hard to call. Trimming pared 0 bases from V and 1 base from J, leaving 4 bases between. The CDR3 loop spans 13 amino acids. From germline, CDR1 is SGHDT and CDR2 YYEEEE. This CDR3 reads CASSLGENTEAFF. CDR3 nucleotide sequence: TGTGCCAGCAGCTTGGGCGAGAACACTGAAGCTTTCTTT.

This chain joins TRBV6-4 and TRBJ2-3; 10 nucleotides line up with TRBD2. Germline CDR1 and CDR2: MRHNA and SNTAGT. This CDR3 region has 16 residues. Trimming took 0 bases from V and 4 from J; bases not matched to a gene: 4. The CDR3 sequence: CASSDSAGGRADTQYF. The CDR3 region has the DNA TGTGCCAGCAGTGACTCAGCGGGAGGGCGAGCAGATACGCAGTATTTT.

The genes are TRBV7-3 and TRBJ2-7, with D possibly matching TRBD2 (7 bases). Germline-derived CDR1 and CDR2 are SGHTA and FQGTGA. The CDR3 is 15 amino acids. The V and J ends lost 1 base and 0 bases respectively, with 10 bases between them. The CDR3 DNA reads TGTGCCAGCAGCTTAAACGGGGGGCCCTCCTACGAGCAGTACTTC. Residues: CASSLNGGPSYEQYF.

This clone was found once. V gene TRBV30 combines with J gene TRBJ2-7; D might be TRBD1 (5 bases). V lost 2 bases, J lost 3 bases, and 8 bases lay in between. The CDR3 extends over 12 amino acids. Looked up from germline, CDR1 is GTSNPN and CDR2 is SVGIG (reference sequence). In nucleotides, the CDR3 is TGTGCCTGGAGTACAGGACACTACGAGCAGTACTTC. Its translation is CAWSTGHYEQYF.

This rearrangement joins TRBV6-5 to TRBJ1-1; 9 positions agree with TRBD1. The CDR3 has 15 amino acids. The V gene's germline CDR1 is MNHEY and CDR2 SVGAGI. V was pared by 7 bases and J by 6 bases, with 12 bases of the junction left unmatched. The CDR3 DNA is TGTGCCAGCACAGATGGACAGGGGACGGGGGCTGAAGCTTTCTTT. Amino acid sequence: CASTDGQGTGAEAFF.

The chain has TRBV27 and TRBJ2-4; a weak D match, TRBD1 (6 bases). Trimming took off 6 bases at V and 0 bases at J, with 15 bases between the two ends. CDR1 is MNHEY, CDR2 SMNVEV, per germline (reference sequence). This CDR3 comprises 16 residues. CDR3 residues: CASSSRGGLAKNIQYF. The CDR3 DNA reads TGTGCCAGCAGCTCTAGAGGGGGTTTAGCCAAAAACATTCAGTACTTC.

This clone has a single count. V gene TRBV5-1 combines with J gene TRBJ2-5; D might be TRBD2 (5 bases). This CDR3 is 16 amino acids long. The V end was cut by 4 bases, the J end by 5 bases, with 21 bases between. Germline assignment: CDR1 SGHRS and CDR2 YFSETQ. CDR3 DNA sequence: TGCGCCAGCAGCCTACGCCCGCGGCTAGCCTACGAGACCCAGTACTTC. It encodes CASSLRPRLAYETQYF.

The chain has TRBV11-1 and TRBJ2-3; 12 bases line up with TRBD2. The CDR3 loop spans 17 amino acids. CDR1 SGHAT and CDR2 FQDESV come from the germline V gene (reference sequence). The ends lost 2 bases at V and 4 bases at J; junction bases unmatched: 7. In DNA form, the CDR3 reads TGTGCCAGCAGCTTATCTAGCGGGGGGGCCGTTCCAGATACGCAGTATTTT. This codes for CASSLSSGGAVPDTQYF.

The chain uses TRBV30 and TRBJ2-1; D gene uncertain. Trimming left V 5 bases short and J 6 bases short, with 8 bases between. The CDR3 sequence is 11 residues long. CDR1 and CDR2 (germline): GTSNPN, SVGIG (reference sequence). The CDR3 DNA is TGTGCCTGGGAGAGTGTCAATGAGCAGTTCTTC. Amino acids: CAWESVNEQFF.

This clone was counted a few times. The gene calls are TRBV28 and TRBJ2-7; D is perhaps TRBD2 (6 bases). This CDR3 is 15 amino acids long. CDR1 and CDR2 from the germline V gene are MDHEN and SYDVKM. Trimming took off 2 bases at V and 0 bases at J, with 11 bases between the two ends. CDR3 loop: CASSLPGDGSYEQYF. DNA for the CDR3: TGTGCCAGCAGTTTACCGGGGGATGGCTCCTACGAGCAGTACTTC.